Listed below are T cell receptor beta chains from one sample, sequenced in a study of blood T cell repertoires in COVID-19. Method: immunoSEQ multiplex PCR; TCRdb's copy keeps in-frame clones and lacks some. The sample has approximately 74,000 clones, around 90% seen once. The sample taken for sequencing was peripheral blood. The receptors were sampled from a woman aged 55-69 years with active COVID-19. Both conserved end residues are part of each CDR3. Fields, in order: clone size, V gene, CDR3 protein. The listing skips clone size in some rows; elsewhere it reads once, few, many or a size class.

-	TRBV27	CASSPGQGGLSGANVLTF
-	TRBV18	CASSRDTEANTF
-	TRBV2	CASRSRGVGELFF
-	TRBV6-6	CASSYSRIYNEQFF
-	TRBV15	CATSRDYGRVETQYF
-	TRBV27	CASRSLGQTNQPQHF
-	TRBV5-1	CASSPRTGLTGELFF
-	TRBV3-1/TRBV3-2	CASSLLTSLSTDTQYF
-	TRBV4-1	CASSPPLGTSGYEQYF
-	TRBV28	CASSGSPSGKAGMGSTQYF
-	TRBV28	CASSLAGPTEAFF
-	TRBV11-2	CASSPHLVGLREKLFF
once	TRBV7-2	CASSKSSGQETQYF
-	TRBV28	CATLRTGNNSPLHF
once	TRBV27	CASSPRTGVVSPLHF
-	TRBV24-1	CATSTGVNEQFF
-	TRBV27	CASSFTGGRDTQYF
-	TRBV29-1	CSGDTGLNTEAFF
-	TRBV24-1	CATFGNTIYF
-	TRBV7-8	CASSRPGQGDTEAFF
-	TRBV29-1	CSVQPGTGELFF
once	TRBV28	CASSSGGFSGAYEQYF
-	TRBV28	CASSSGLAGVQSFPGRNTQYF
-	TRBV6-1	CASSEETGRRVRGVDEQFF
-	TRBV4-2	CASSQDVSGSSYEQFF
once	TRBV5-1	CASSSGHYNEQFF
few	TRBV7-9	CASSILAGGTHEQYF
-	TRBV9	CASSASLGTDTQYF
-	TRBV19	CASRDLAGDTGELFF
-	TRBV5-5	CASSSSAAREQFF
-	TRBV27	CASSPRAGGNEQFF
once	TRBV9	CASSVGGVQETQYF
-	TRBV28	CASSSSPGTGNYGYTF
-	TRBV28	CASSPLGTGGHEQYF
-	TRBV7-2	CASSPGQYYEQYF
-	TRBV7-7	CASSPTGGKETQYF
-	TRBV29-1	CSGGTSGGTGELFF
-	TRBV28	CASSGAGGWRYGYTF
-	TRBV28	CASSPAPGIAGNTIYF
-	TRBV5-4	CATERRDSQETQYF
-	TRBV5-1	CASSQGAGYEQFF
-	TRBV18	CASSPVLGQPQHF
-	TRBV28	CASGEMRYTEAFF
once	TRBV5-1	CASSLSRDQGYTF
-	TRBV9	CASSVGQLYNEQFF
-	TRBV6-5	CASRDSGGNTIYF
once	TRBV11-1	CASSLALPPGEQYF
-	TRBV28	CASSAPSGITYNEQFF
-	TRBV6-1	CASSDTTGFAEKLFF
-	TRBV12-3/TRBV12-4	CASKRTVNSPLHF
-	TRBV11-2	CASSLDPGGIELFF
-	TRBV11-2	CASVKFSRLAGIKETQYF
once	TRBV28	CASGTLNQPQHF